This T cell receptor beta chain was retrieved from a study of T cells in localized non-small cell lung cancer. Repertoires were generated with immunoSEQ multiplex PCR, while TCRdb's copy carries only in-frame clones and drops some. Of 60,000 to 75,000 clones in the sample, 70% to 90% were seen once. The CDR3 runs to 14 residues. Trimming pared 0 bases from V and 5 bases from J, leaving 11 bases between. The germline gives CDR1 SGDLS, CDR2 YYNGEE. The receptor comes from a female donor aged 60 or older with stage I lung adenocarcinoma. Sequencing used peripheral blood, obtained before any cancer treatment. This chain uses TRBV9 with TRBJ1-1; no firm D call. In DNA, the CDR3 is TGTGCCAGCAGCGTAGAGCCGGCCGGGACTGAAGCTTTCTTT. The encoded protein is CASSVEPAGTEAFF.